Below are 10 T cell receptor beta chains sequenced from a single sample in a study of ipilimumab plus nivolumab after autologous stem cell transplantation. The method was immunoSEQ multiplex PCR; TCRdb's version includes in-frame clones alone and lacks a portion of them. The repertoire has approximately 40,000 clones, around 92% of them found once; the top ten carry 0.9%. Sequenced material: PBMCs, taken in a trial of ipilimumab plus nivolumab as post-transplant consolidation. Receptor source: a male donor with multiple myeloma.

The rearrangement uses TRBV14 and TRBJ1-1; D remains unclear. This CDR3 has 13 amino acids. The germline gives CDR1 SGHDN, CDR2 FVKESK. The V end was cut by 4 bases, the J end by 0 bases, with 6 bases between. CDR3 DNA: TGTGCCAGCAGCCTAGGGTTGAACACTGAAGCTTTCTTT. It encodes CASSLGLNTEAFF.

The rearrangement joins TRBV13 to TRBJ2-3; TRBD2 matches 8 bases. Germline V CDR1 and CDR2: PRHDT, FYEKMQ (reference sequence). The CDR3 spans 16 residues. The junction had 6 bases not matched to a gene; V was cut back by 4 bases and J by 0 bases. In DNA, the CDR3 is TGTGCCAGCAGCTCCACTGAGCGGGGGAGCACAGATACGCAGTATTTT. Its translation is CASSSTERGSTDTQYF.

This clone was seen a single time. The CDR3 reads CASRPWAGDTEAFF. CDR3 DNA: TGTGCCAGCAGGCCATGGGCGGGGGACACTGAAGCTTTCTTT. V and J are TRBV7-2 and TRBJ1-1, with D possibly TRBD1 on 5 matching bases. The germline V gene encodes CDR1 SGHTA and CDR2 FQGNSA. The V gene lost 6 bases and the J gene lost 3 bases, with 14 bases spanning the gap. This CDR3 is 14 amino acids long.

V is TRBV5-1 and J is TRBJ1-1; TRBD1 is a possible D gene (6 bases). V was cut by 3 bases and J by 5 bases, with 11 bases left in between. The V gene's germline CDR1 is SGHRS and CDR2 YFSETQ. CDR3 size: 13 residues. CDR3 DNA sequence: TGCGCCAGCAGCTCCAGGGGTGATACTGAAGCTTTCTTT. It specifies CASSSRGDTEAFF.

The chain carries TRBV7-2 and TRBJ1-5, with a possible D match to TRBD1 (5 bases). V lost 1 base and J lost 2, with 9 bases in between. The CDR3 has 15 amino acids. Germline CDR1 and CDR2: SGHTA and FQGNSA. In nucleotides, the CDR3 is TGTGCCAGCAGCTTAGTAGGGACTGGCAATCAGCCCCAGCATTTT. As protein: CASSLVGTGNQPQHF.

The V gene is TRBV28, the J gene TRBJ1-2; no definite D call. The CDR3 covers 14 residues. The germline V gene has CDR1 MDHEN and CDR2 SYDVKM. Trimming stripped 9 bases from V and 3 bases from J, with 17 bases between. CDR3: CASLGPGGDYGYTF. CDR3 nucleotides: TGTGCCAGTTTAGGGCCGGGAGGCGACTATGGCTACACCTTC.

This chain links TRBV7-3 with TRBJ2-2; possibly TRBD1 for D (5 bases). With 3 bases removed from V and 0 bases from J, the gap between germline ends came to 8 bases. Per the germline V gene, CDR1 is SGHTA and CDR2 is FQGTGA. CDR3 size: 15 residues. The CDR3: CASSFRTTNTGELFF. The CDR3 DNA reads TGTGCCAGCAGCTTTAGGACAACGAACACCGGGGAGCTGTTTTTT.

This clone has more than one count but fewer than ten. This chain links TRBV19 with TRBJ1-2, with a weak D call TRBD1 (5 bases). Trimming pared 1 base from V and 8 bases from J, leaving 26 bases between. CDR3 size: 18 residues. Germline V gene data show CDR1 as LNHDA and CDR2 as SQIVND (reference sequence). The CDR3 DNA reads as TGTGCCAGTAGTATAGTCCCTCTGACGGGGCGGCGGTATGGCGGCTACACCTTC. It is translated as CASSIVPLTGRRYGGYTF.

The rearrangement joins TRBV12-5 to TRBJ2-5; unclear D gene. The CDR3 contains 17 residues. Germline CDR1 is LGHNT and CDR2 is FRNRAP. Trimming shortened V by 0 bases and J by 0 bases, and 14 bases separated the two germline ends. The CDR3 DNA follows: TGTGCTAGTGGTTTGGTAAGAGGAACACCGTACCAAGAGACCCAGTACTTC. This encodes CASGLVRGTPYQETQYF. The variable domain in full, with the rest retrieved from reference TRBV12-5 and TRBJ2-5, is DARVTQTPRHKVTEMGQEVTMRCQPILGHNTVFWYRQTMMQGLELLAYFRNRAPLDDSGMPKDRFSAEMPDATLATLKIQPSEPRDSAVYFCASGLVRGTPYQETQYFGPGTRLLVL.

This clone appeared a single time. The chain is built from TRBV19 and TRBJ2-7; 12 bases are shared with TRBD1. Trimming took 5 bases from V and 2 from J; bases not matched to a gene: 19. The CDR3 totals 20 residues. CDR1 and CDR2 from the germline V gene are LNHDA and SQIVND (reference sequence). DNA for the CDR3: TGTGCCAGTAGTCAAAAAACGGGGACAGGGGGCTTAACGAGGGCCTACGAGCAGTACTTC. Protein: CASSQKTGTGGLTRAYEQYF.